This TCR beta chain is from a study of T-cell reconstitution after alpha-beta-depleted transplantation in children. Findings of the study overall: Several hundred rapidly expanded clones from non-depleted graft cells reportedly supplied alpha-beta T cells about two months post-transplant. Some patients' high day-60 TCRbeta diversity was traced to surviving recipient T cells and thymic progenitors. After one year, T-cell counts and TCRbeta diversity mostly came from new T cells.

During its preparation, the TCRbeta library received unique molecular identifiers. TCRdb reprocessed the PCR reads with MiXCR, giving one entry per CDR3 protein. The data show 300,000 to 350,000 distinct CDR3 sequences, 15% to 20% seen once. The CDR3 covers 16 residues. CDR1 SSHAT and CDR2 FNYEAQ come from the germline V gene (reference sequence). This clonotype came up a few times. What it binds is not known. Germline is not matched at one junction end, which may reflect a read error. The sequencing used PBMCs, mostly from graft donor cells, collected 360 days after TCRalphabeta/CD19-depleted stem cell transplant. This TCR was sampled from a male patient between 2 and 9 years old who had a stem cell transplant for acute lymphoblastic leukemia, so the T cells may come from the graft donor. V gene TRBV7-7 combines with J gene TRBJ2-5; the D gene is possibly TRBD1 (6 bases). The CDR3 region has the DNA TGTGCTAGCAGCTTAGCCCAGGGGAAAGGTCAAGAGACCCAGTACTTC. It translates to CASSLAQGKGQETQYF.